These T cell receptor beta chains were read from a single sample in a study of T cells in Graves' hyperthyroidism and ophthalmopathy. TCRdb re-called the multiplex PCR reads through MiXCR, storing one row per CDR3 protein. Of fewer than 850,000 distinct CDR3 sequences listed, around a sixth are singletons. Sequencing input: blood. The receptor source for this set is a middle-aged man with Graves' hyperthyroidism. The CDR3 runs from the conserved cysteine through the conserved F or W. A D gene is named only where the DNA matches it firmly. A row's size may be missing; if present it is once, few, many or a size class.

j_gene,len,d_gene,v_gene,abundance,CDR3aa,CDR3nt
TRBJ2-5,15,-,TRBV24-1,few,CATSDQGLFQETQYF,TGTGCCACCAGTGATCAAGGACTTTTCCAAGAGACCCAGTACTTC
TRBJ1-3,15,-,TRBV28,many,CASGRIGTSGNTIYF,TGTGCCAGCGGACGAATTGGGACATCCGGAAACACCATATATTTT
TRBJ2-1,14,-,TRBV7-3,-,CASSLMGPTDEQFF,TGTGCCAGCAGCCTCATGGGACCCACAGATGAGCAGTTCTTC
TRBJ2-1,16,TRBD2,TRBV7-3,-,CASSLNSGGPYNEQFF,TGTGCCAGCAGCTTAAACTCGGGAGGGCCGTACAATGAGCAGTTCTTC
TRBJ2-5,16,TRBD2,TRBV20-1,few,CSARGALAGFQETQYF,TGCAGTGCTAGAGGGGCTCTAGCGGGATTCCAAGAGACCCAGTACTTC
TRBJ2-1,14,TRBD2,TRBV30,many,CAWNPLAGEVEQFF,TGTGCCTGGAACCCACTCGCGGGAGAGGTTGAGCAGTTCTTC
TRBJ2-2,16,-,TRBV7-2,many,CASSLARAGTTGELFF,TGTGCCAGCAGCCTTGCCCGGGCAGGGACCACCGGGGAGCTGTTTTTT
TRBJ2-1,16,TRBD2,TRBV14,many,CASSQTSGSSYNEQFF,TGTGCCAGCAGCCAAACTAGCGGCAGCTCCTACAATGAGCAGTTCTTC
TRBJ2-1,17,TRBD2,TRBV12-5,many,CASGPGLAVLRGHEQFF,TGTGCTAGTGGTCCCGGACTAGCGGTTTTAAGGGGCCATGAGCAGTTCTTC
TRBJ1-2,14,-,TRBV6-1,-,CASSYRISNYGYTF,TGTGCCAGCAGTTACCGGATATCTAACTATGGCTACACCTTC
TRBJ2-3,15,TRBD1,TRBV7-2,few,CASSQGQNPTDTQYF,TGTGCCAGCAGCCAGGGACAGAACCCCACAGATACGCAGTATTTT
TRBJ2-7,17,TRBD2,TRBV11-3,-,CASSLSSGLAGGSEQYF,TGTGCCAGCAGCCTCTCCTCGGGCCTAGCGGGAGGATCCGAGCAGTACTTC
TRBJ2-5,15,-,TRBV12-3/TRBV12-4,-,CASSPYGGGGGTQYF,TGTGCCAGCAGTCCCTATGGGGGAGGGGGGGGGACCCAGTACTTC
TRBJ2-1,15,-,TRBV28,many,CASSQGGAGYNEQFF,TGTGCCAGCAGTCAGGGGGGGGCTGGCTACAATGAGCAGTTCTTC
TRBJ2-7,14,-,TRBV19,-,CASSWTPGAYEQYF,TGTGCCAGTAGCTGGACCCCAGGGGCCTACGAGCAGTACTTC
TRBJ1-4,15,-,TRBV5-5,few,CASSHPPGTGEKLFF,TGTGCCAGCAGCCACCCCCCGGGGACGGGTGAAAAACTGTTTTTT
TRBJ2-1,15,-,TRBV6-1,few,CASSFVAGNYNEQFF,TGTGCCAGCAGTTTCGTTGCGGGGAACTACAATGAGCAGTTCTTC
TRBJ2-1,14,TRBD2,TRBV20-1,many,CSASTSGIHNEQFF,TGCAGTGCTTCGACTAGCGGGATCCACAATGAGCAGTTCTTC
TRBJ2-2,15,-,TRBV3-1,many,CASSQISIKTGELFF,TGTGCCAGCAGCCAAATTTCAATTAAGACCGGGGAGCTGTTTTTT
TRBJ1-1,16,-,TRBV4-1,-,CASSQDPEGMNTEAFF,TGCGCCAGCAGCCAAGATCCGGAGGGAATGAACACTGAAGCTTTCTTT
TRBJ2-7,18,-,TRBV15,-,CATSRSYRGGGQSYEQYF,TGTGCCACCAGCAGATCCTATCGGGGCGGGGGACAGTCCTACGAGCAGTACTTC